This T cell receptor beta chain was observed in a study of blood T cell repertoires in COVID-19. Study overall: Researchers got acute and convalescent COVID-19 samples from the United States, Italy and Spain. From T cells, B-cell-depleted T cells, or PBMCs came the material, which was cDNA or gDNA.

Enrollment of patients from Seattle took place during active infection, with longitudinal follow-up. As originally analysed: Quantification of nucleated cells was approximated via reference gene primer amplification. Sequenced by immunoSEQ multiplex PCR; TCRdb stores in-frame clones only, minus some. V and J calls and clone size follow that table, whereas D and trimming were derived from the DNA. Among fewer than 700,000 clones listed, roughly nine tenths were seen once. Sequencing was done on a sample of peripheral blood. The clonotype originates from a woman in her forties or fifties with COVID-19, enrolled during active disease.

Here the CDR3 reads CASTRRGGTETQYF. The CDR3 DNA sequence: TGTGCCAGCACTAGGCGGGGGGGGACGGAGACCCAGTACTTC. The rearrangement uses TRBV7-2 and TRBJ2-5, with TRBD2 identical over 9 bases. The length of the CDR3 is 14 residues. Germline V CDR1 and CDR2: SGHTA, FQGNSA. The trim removed 7 bases at V and 5 bases at J, leaving 8 bases unmatched.